The next 21 T cell receptor beta chains were all read from a single sample in a study of T cell clones after liver transplantation. Clones were sequenced by immunoSEQ multiplex PCR, and TCRdb holds only the in-frame ones, with some missing. The sample carries roughly 20,000 clones, 90% to 95% recorded once. Sequences were derived from CD8+ T cells from blood, sampled 25 months after liver transplant. The receptors here all came from a human patient who received a liver transplant. Some of these T cells may belong to the graft donor.

The gene calls are TRBV27 and TRBJ2-7, with TRBD2 identical over 9 bases. This CDR3 comprises 15 residues. V gave up 5 bases and J gave up 6 bases; unmatched junction bases: 11. Germline V gene data show CDR1 as MNHEY and CDR2 as SMNVEV (reference sequence). CDR3 loop: CASSPRTSALIEQYF. CDR3 DNA: TGTGCCAGCAGTCCCCGGACTAGCGCTCTGATCGAGCAGTACTTC.

The J gene is TRBJ2-7, the V gene TRBV4-1, with TRBD2 matching 9 bases. The trim removed 5 bases at V and 6 bases at J, leaving 11 bases unmatched. The CDR3 runs to 15 residues. Germline V gene lookup returns CDR1 MGHRA and CDR2 YSYEKL. CDR3 loop: CASSEAGGGPFEQYF. The CDR3 DNA sequence: TGCGCCAGCAGCGAAGCGGGAGGCGGGCCCTTCGAGCAGTACTTC.

The chain carries TRBV4-1 and TRBJ2-7, with D maybe TRBD1 (5 bases). V was trimmed by 0 bases and J by 3 bases, leaving 15 bases between them. Germline CDR1 is MGHRA and CDR2 is YSYEKL. CDR3 length: 16 amino acids. CDR3 DNA sequence: TGCGCCAGCAGCCAAGATGGCCAGGGAAAGTACTACGAGCAGTACTTC. Protein: CASSQDGQGKYYEQYF.

The V and J genes are TRBV6-5 and TRBJ2-2, with D possibly being TRBD2 (7 bases). Germline V lookup: CDR1 MNHEY, CDR2 SVGAGI. The CDR3 loop spans 13 amino acids. V gave up 4 bases and J gave up 6 bases, with 9 bases separating them. CDR3 nucleotides: TGTGCCAGCAGTTGGGGGGGCCCCGGGGAGCTGTTTTTT. Amino acids: CASSWGGPGELFF.

Remarks on this clone: This sample includes further DNA sequences coding for the same CDR3. This chain uses TRBV19 with TRBJ2-5; TRBD2 might be the D (5 bases). The CDR3 is 13 residues long. V was shortened by 3 bases and J by 3 bases, with 8 bases between the two germline ends. Germline CDR1 is LNHDA and CDR2 is SQIVND (reference sequence). Written as DNA, the CDR3 is TGTGCCAGTAGTATTGACGGGGAAGAGACCCAGTACTTC. It specifies CASSIDGEETQYF.

The chain joins TRBV15 to TRBJ1-4, with TRBD1 matching over 7 bases. The junction had 9 bases not matched to a gene; V was cut back by 0 bases and J by 5 bases. Germline CDR1 and CDR2: LNHNV and YYDKDF (reference sequence). The CDR3 covers 17 residues. The CDR3 nucleotides are TGTGCCACCAGCAGAGATCTGACAGGGCGGCGAAATGAAAAACTGTTTTTT. This encodes CATSRDLTGRRNEKLFF.

The chain carries TRBV11-2 and TRBJ2-1; 8 nucleotides align to TRBD2. V was clipped by 5 bases and J by 7 bases; unmatched bases: 7. This CDR3 has 14 residues. Germline assignment: CDR1 SGHAT and CDR2 FQNNGV. The CDR3 spells CASSPRLARNEQFF. CDR3 bases: TGTGCCAGCAGCCCCCGACTAGCGAGGAATGAGCAGTTCTTC.

V gene TRBV5-4 combines with J gene TRBJ2-2; tentative D call: TRBD1 (6 bases). Germline lookup yields CDR1 SGHNT and CDR2 YYREEE (reference sequence). Trimming left V 5 bases short and J 8 bases short, with 10 bases between. The CDR3 is 12 residues long. The CDR3 here is CASSWGQGELFF. For the CDR3, the DNA is TGTGCCAGCAGTTGGGGACAAGGGGAGCTGTTTTTT.

The chain uses TRBV6-4 and TRBJ2-1, with D possibly matching TRBD2 (5 bases). The CDR3 covers 13 residues. Germline lookup yields CDR1 MRHNA and CDR2 SNTAGT. V was clipped by 5 bases and J by 6 bases, with 11 bases between them. The CDR3 loop is CASSRVGGNEQFF. CDR3 sequence (DNA): TGTGCCAGCAGTAGAGTAGGAGGCAATGAGCAGTTCTTC.

The chain combines TRBV4-1 with TRBJ2-1; D may be TRBD2 (6 bases). Germline lookup yields CDR1 MGHRA and CDR2 YSYEKL. The CDR3 is 15 residues long. V dropped 6 bases and J dropped 3 bases, with 15 bases sitting between them. This CDR3 is CASRPGDQLYNEQFF. DNA for the CDR3: TGCGCCAGCAGACCGGGGGACCAACTCTACAATGAGCAGTTCTTC.

The chain couples TRBV19 to TRBJ2-1; TRBD2 agrees at 11 bases. Unmatched junction bases numbered 3, after V lost 3 bases and J lost 8 bases. Germline CDR1 reads LNHDA; CDR2 reads SQIVND (reference sequence). This CDR3 is 14 amino acids long. CDR3 sequence (DNA): TGTGCCAGTAGTATGGGACTAGCGGCCCATGAGCAGTTCTTC. It is translated as CASSMGLAAHEQFF.

This clone came up once. The V call is TRBV4-1, the J call TRBJ2-1; 10 positions match TRBD2. With V trimmed by 4 bases and J by 2 bases, 8 bases remained unmatched. Germline lookup yields CDR1 MGHRA and CDR2 YSYEKL. The CDR3 is made up of 17 amino acids. For the CDR3, the DNA is TGCGCCAGCAGCCTATCACTAGCGGGGTCAACCTACAATGAGCAGTTCTTC. This translates into CASSLSLAGSTYNEQFF.

The chain carries TRBV5-6 and TRBJ2-3; D possibly uses TRBD1 or TRBD2 (6 bases each). Germline V CDR1 and CDR2: SGHDT, YYEEEE. Trimming cost V 3 bases and J 2 bases, with 13 bases left between them. The CDR3 runs 15 residues. DNA of the CDR3: TGTGCCAGCAGCTGGGGGGCAGGGCACACAGATACGCAGTATTTT. This translates into CASSWGAGHTDTQYF.

CDR3 sequence: CASSLEQTGGYEQYF. CDR3 coding DNA: TGTGCCAGCAGCTTGGAACAGACAGGGGGCTACGAGCAGTACTTC. This chain connects TRBV5-6 to TRBJ2-5, with 9 bases matching TRBD1. The J call could be wrong; TRBJ2-7 is a better fit for the DNA end. This CDR3 is 15 amino acids long. Per the germline V gene, CDR1 is SGHDT and CDR2 is YYEEEE.

The V gene is TRBV7-9, the J gene TRBJ2-3; tentatively, D is TRBD2 (5 bases). The CDR3 loop spans 13 amino acids. Trimming shortened V by 5 bases and J by 6 bases, and 12 bases separated the two germline ends. CDR1 is SEHNR, CDR2 FQNEAQ, per germline (reference sequence). CDR3 residues: CASSPSWEDTQYF. CDR3 nucleotides: TGTGCCAGCAGCCCGTCTTGGGAGGATACGCAGTATTTT.

The genes are TRBV6-1 and TRBJ2-3; 9 nucleotides agree with TRBD1. The CDR3 covers 14 residues. Germline CDR1 reads MNHNS; CDR2 reads SASEGT. Trimming removed 6 bases from V and 4 bases from J; junction bases left unmatched: 5. DNA of the CDR3: TGTGCCAGCAGGGCCGGGACAGGGTCAGATACGCAGTATTTT. It encodes CASRAGTGSDTQYF.

The J gene is TRBJ1-1, the V gene TRBV5-1; D unresolved. Trimming removed 0 bases from V and 6 bases from J, with 12 bases in between. The CDR3 has 14 residues. Germline values: CDR1 SGHRS, CDR2 YFSETQ. CDR3 sequence: CASSLGGGRPEAFF. In DNA, the CDR3 is TGCGCCAGCAGCTTGGGCGGCGGCAGACCTGAAGCTTTCTTT. Combining the CDR3 with reference TRBV5-1 and TRBJ1-1 gives the whole variable domain KAGVTQTPRYLIKTRGQQVTLSCSPISGHRSVSWYQQTPGQGLQFLFEYFSETQRNKGNFPGRFSGRQFSNSRSEMNVSTLELGDSALYLCASSLGGGRPEAFFGQGTRLTVV.

The chain links TRBV27 to TRBJ2-5; D is unclear. The length of the CDR3 is 13 residues. V gave up 3 bases and J gave up 4 bases, with 9 bases separating them. CDR1 and CDR2 from the germline V gene are MNHEY and SMNVEV (reference sequence). Here the CDR3 DNA reads TGTGCCAGCAGTTTCCTGCCTCGAGAGACCCAGTACTTC. Amino acids: CASSFLPRETQYF.

Here the CDR3 reads CASSQAHWTGDYGYTF. DNA for the CDR3: TGTGCCAGCAGCCAAGCGCATTGGACAGGGGACTATGGCTACACCTTC. The V gene is TRBV14, the J gene TRBJ1-2; the match to TRBD1 covers 9 bases. The trim removed 1 base at V and 3 bases at J, leaving 6 bases unmatched. The CDR3 has 16 amino acids. The germline V gene has CDR1 SGHDN and CDR2 FVKESK.

This chain uses TRBV10-3 with TRBJ2-7; 7 bases match TRBD1. This CDR3 contains 17 residues. Germline CDR1 ENHRY, CDR2 SYGVKD. V shed 2 bases and J 3 bases; nucleotides not matched to a gene: 13. CDR3: CAISETTDRDGNYEQYF. CDR3 sequence (DNA): TGTGCCATCAGTGAGACCACCGACAGGGATGGCAACTACGAGCAGTACTTC.

This chain uses TRBV6-5 with TRBJ1-5, with 7 bases matching TRBD1. Germline assignment: CDR1 MNHEY and CDR2 SVGAGI. The CDR3 contains 15 residues. The junction had 7 bases not matched to a gene; V was cut back by 8 bases and J by 0 bases. CDR3 protein: CASSNRGSSNQPQHF. In nucleotides, the CDR3 is TGTGCCAGCTCGAACAGGGGAAGTAGCAATCAGCCCCAGCATTTT.